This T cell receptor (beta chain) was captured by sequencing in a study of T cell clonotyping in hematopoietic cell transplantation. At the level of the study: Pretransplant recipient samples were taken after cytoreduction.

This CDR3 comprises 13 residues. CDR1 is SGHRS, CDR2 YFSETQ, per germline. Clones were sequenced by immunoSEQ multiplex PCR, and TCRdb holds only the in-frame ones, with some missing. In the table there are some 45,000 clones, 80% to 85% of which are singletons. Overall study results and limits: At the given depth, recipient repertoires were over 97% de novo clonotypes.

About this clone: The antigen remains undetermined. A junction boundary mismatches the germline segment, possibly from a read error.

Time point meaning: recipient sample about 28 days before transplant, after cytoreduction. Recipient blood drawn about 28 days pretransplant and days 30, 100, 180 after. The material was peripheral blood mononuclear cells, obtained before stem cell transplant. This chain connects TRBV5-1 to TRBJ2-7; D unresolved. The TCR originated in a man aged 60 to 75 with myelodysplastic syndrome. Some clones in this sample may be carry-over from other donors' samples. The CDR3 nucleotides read TGCGCAAGCAACTCGTTTAACTCCTACGAGCAGTACTTC. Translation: CASNSFNSYEQYF.